This TCR beta chain was identified during a study of cytomegalovirus exposure and HLA in healthy donors. Study information: Previous work identified 120 million or so unique TCR beta sequences from around 170 million T cells.

The CDR3 covers 19 residues. The germline V gene has CDR1 SGHVS and CDR2 FNYEAQ. The junction had 12 bases not matched to a gene; V was cut back by 3 bases and J by 1 base. Study-wide findings and caveats: A later analysis associated 15,000 to 20,000 TCR beta sequences with HLA alleles at a 0.05 false discovery rate. Exclusion as indistinguishable affected some V segments, including TRBV6-2 and TRBV6-3.

Primers included in the PCR were 60 Vbeta and 13 Jbeta primers. Only in-frame clones appear in the TCRdb table, and some are missing; sequencing was by immunoSEQ multiplex PCR. The data show roughly 55,000 clones, with around 80% seen just once and over 2% held by the top ten. To note about this clone: Its antigen is unidentified.

The clonotype was recovered from a boy aged 10-17 years in good health and CMV-seropositive. The rearrangement uses TRBV7-6 and TRBJ1-6; 7 bases agree with TRBD1. The sample comprised PBMCs. The CDR3 spells CASSFTRGARGSYNSPLHF. DNA for the CDR3: TGTGCCAGCAGCTTTACCAGGGGGGCCAGGGGATCCTATAATTCACCCCTCCACTTT.